This is a list of T cell receptor beta chains from one sample in a study of shared clonotypes between healthy human individuals. Clones were read by immunoSEQ multiplex PCR, and TCRdb kept only the in-frame ones, dropping some. The sample holds 450,000 to 500,000 clones; almost 80% are singletons and the top ten take more than 10%. Sequencing input: PBMCs. These receptors all stem from a woman in her forties in good health. Some clones in this sample may be carry-over from other donors' samples. The CDR3 runs from the conserved cysteine through the conserved F or W. D genes are given only for firm matches.

V: TRBV5-1
J: TRBJ2-7
D: NA
CDR3: CASSGQTLYEQYF

V: TRBV9
J: TRBJ2-7
D: TRBD2
CDR3: CASSVDPGGPYEQYF

V: TRBV15
J: TRBJ1-5
D: TRBD1
CDR3: CATSRERGQGNQPQHF

V: TRBV15
J: TRBJ1-2
D: TRBD1
CDR3: CATSRNTGGGYGYTF

V: TRBV29-1
J: TRBJ2-7
D: NA
CDR3: CSVEGGVAQKFYEQYF

V: TRBV7-9
J: TRBJ2-2
D: TRBD1
CDR3: CASSQKRQGNGGGELFF

V: TRBV27
J: TRBJ2-3
D: TRBD2
CDR3: CASSPQTSEAQYF

V: TRBV28
J: TRBJ1-5
D: TRBD1
CDR3: CASSPRTGYSNQPQHF

V: TRBV5-1
J: TRBJ2-7
D: TRBD1
CDR3: CASSLDGQGANEQYF

V: TRBV15
J: TRBJ2-4
D: TRBD2
CDR3: CATSRESLGRGEDF